This TCR beta chain is from a study of regulatory T cells in long-lasting Graves disease. Described time point: persistent/refractory GD, antithyroid drugs over 5 years with positive TRAb. RNA extracted from PBMCs served as the sequencing template. Criteria from the American Thyroid Association guidelines were applied to diagnose Graves' disease. A word on this clonotype: Its antigen is not identified.

Germline values: CDR1 MNHEY, CDR2 SMNVEV (reference sequence). V lost 0 bases to trimming and J lost 4 bases; unmatched junction nucleotides: 5. This CDR3 comprises 17 residues. Assembly of TCR beta libraries relied on iRepertoire HTBI primers together with Arm-PCR of CDR3 regions. TCRdb re-analysed the multiplex PCR reads in MiXCR, keeping a single row per CDR3 protein. Counted here are approximately 400,000 distinct CDR3 sequences, 23% occurring once; the ten biggest clones make up about a quarter. Findings and limits, study-wide: The TCR repertoire of persistent Graves' patients was less diverse than that of newly diagnosed ones. Favored gene segments in persistent disease were TRBV28, TRBJ1-2 and TRBJ2-5.

The clonotype originates from a female donor with Graves disease. The gene calls are TRBV27 and TRBJ2-2, with 10 bases that match TRBD1. The specimen comprised peripheral blood mononuclear cells (PBMCs), sampled when the disease was refractory, from a patient treated with antithyroid drugs. As DNA, the CDR3 is TGTGCCAGCAGTTTATCGGTCGGGACAGGGGTCACCGGGGAGCTGTTTTTT. It yields the protein CASSLSVGTGVTGELFF.